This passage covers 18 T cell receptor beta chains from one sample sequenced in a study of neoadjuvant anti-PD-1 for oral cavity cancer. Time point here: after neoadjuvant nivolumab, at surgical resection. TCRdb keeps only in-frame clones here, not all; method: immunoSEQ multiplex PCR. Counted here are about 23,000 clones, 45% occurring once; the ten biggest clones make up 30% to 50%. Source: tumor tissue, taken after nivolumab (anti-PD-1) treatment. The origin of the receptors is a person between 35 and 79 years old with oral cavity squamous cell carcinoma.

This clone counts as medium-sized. The CDR3 spells CASSSRDSGHWGYTF. CDR3 bases: TGTGCCAGCAGTTCCCGGGACAGCGGCCATTGGGGCTACACCTTC. The chain has TRBV5-6 and TRBJ1-2; 7 bases align to TRBD1. J lost 8 bases, V lost 5 bases, and 15 bases had no gene match. This CDR3 spans 15 amino acids. CDR1 SGHDT and CDR2 YYEEEE come from the germline V gene.

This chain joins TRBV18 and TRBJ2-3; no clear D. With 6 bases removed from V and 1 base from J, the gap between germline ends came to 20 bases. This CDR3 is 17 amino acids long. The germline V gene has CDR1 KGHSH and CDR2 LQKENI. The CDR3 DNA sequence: TGTGCCAGCTCTCCAAGGCCCCAGGTCTTACGCACAGATACGCAGTATTTT. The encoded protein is CASSPRPQVLRTDTQYF.

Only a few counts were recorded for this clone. Here the CDR3 reads CASSVELDEQFF. Written as DNA, the CDR3 is TGCGCCAGCAGCGTAGAATTGGATGAGCAGTTCTTC. The chain joins TRBV5-1 to TRBJ2-1, with D unclear. The length of the CDR3 is 12 residues. V gave up 4 bases and J gave up 8 bases, with 10 bases separating them. The V gene's germline CDR1 is SGHRS and CDR2 YFSETQ. Based on the CDR3 plus reference TRBV5-1 and TRBJ2-1, the full variable domain is KAGVTQTPRYLIKTRGQQVTLSCSPISGHRSVSWYQQTPGQGLQFLFEYFSETQRNKGNFPGRFSGRQFSNSRSEMNVSTLELGDSALYLCASSVELDEQFFGPGTRLTVL.

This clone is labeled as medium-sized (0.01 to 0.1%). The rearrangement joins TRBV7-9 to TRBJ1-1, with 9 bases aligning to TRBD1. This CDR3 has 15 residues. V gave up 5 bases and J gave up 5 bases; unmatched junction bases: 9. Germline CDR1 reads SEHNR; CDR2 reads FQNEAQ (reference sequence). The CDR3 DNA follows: TGTGCCAGCAGCCTCAGCGGGGACAGGGCTACTGAAGCTTTCTTT. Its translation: CASSLSGDRATEAFF.

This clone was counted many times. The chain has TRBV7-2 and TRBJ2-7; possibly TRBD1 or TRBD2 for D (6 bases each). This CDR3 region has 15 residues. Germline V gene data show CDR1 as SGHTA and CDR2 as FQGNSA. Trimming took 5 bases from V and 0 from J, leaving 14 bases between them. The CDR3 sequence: CASSPGATGSYEQYF. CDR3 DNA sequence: TGTGCCAGCAGCCCGGGAGCGACAGGCTCCTACGAGCAGTACTTC.

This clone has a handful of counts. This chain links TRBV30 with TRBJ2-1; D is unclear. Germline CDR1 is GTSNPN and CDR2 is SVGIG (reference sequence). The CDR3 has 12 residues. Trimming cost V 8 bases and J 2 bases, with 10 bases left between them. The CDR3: CAASTAYNEQFF. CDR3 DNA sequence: TGTGCCGCATCGACGGCCTACAATGAGCAGTTCTTC.

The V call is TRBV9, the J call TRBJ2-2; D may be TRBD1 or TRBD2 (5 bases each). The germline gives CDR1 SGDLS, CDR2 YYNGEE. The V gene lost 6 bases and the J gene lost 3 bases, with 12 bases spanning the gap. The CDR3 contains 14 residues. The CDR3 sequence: CASTRRGDTGELFF. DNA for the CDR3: TGTGCCAGCACCCGTAGAGGGGACACCGGGGAGCTGTTTTTT.

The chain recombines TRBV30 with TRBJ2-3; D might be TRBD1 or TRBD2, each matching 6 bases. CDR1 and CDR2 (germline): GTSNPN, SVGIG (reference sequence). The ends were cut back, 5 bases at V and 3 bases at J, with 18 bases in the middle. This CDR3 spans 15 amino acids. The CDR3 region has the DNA TGTGCCTGGGACTGGAGGGGGGTTTTGACAGATACGCAGTATTTT. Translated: CAWDWRGVLTDTQYF.

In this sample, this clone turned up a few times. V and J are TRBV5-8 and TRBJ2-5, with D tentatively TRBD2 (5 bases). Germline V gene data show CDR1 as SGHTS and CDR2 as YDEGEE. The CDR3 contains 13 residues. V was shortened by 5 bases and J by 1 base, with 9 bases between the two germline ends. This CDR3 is CASRFRGQETQYF. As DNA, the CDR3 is TGTGCCAGCAGATTCCGGGGCCAAGAGACCCAGTACTTC.

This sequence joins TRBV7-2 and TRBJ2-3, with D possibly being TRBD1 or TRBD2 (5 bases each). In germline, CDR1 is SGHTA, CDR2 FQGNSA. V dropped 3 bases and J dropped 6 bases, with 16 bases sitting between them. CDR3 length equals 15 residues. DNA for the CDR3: TGTGCCAGCAGCTTCCGAGGGACCGTAAGGGATACGCAGTATTTT. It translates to CASSFRGTVRDTQYF.

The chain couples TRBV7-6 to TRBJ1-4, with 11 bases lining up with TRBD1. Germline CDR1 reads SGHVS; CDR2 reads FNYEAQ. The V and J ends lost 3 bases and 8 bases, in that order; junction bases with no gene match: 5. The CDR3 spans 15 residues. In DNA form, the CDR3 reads TGTGCCAGCAGCTTGGGGACAGGGGGATCAGAAAAACTGTTTTTT. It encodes CASSLGTGGSEKLFF.

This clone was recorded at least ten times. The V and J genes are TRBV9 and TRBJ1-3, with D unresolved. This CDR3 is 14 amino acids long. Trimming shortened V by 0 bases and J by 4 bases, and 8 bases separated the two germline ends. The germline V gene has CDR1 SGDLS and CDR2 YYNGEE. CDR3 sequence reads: CASSVEPDGNTIYF. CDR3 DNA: TGTGCCAGCAGCGTAGAGCCAGACGGAAACACCATATATTTT.

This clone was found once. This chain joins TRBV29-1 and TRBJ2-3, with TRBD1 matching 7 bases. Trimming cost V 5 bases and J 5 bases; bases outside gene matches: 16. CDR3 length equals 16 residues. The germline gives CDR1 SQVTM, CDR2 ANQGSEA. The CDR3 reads CSVLGKPGQSIDTQYF. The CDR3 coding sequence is TGCAGCGTTCTAGGTAAGCCGGGACAGTCAATAGATACGCAGTATTTT.

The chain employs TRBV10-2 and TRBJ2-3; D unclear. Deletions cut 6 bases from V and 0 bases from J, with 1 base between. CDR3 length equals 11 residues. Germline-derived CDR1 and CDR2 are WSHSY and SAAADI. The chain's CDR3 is CASRSTDTQYF. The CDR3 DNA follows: TGCGCCAGCAGAAGCACAGATACGCAGTATTTT.

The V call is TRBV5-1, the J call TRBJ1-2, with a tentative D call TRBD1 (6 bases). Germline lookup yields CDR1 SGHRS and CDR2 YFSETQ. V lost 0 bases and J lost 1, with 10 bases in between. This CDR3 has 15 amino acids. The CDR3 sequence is CASSLDTGRNYGYTF. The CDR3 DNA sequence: TGCGCCAGCAGCTTGGACACAGGGCGTAACTATGGCTACACCTTC.

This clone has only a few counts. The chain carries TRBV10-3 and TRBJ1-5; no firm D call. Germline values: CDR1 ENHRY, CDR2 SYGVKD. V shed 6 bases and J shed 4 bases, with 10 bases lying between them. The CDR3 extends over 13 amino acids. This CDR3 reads CAISPVGNQPQHF. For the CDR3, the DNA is TGTGCCATCAGCCCGGTGGGGAATCAGCCCCAGCATTTT.

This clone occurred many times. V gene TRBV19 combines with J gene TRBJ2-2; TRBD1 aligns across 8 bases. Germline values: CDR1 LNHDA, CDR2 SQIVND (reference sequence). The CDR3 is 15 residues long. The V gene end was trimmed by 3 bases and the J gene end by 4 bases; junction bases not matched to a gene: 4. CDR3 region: CASSMVDRGTGELFF. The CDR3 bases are TGTGCCAGTAGTATGGTCGACAGGGGCACCGGGGAGCTGTTTTTT.

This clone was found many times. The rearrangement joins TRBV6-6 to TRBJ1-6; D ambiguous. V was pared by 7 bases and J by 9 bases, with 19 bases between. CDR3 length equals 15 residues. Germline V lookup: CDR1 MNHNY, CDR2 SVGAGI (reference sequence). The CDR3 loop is CASTYGEVYFSPLHF. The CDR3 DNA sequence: TGTGCCAGCACCTACGGAGAGGTGTATTTTTCACCCCTCCACTTT.